Below, one T cell receptor (beta chain) is given with its context. Trimming left V 1 base short and J 0 bases short, with 6 bases between. CDR3 length equals 14 residues. Germline values: CDR1 MGHRA, CDR2 YSYEKL. This specimen comes from a study of blood T cells in healthy people across ages. Through a sample-barcoded 5' primer and a J-beta primer mix, a second PCR was run for roughly 6 to 12 cycles. TCRdb reanalysed the 5' RACE reads using MiXCR and keeps one entry per CDR3 protein. The table includes approximately 760,000 distinct CDR3 sequences, 20% to 25% detected once. This same sample was also part of a study on T cells of mothers and their children.

J is TRBJ1-1 and V is TRBV4-1; D remains unclear. This TCR derives from a boy between 10 and 17 years old in good health. The sequenced material came from blood. The CDR3 coding sequence is TGCGCCAGCAGCCAAGTGCTGGTGAACACTGAAGCTTTCTTT. Residues: CASSQVLVNTEAFF.